This paragraph reports one TCR beta chain. The data were produced by immunoSEQ multiplex PCR, yet TCRdb's version contains in-frame clones alone and is incomplete. The profile shows hundreds of thousands of clones, approximately 96% of them singletons. Naive CD8 cells lacked CD45RO and underwent positive selection for CCR7, leaving out terminally differentiated effector memory CD45RA+ cells. The data were obtained in a study of shared clonotypes between healthy human individuals. V was cut by 4 bases and J by 7 bases, with 8 bases left in between. Germline V gene data show CDR1 as SGDLS and CDR2 as YYNGEE. The CDR3 is made up of 11 amino acids.

The sequence derives from a woman between 25 and 40 years old in good health. The V call is TRBV9, the J call TRBJ1-1; the D gene is possibly TRBD1 (5 bases). Sample: naive CD8+ T cells sorted from blood. The DNA of the CDR3 is TGTGCCAGCAGCTACGGGGGTGAAGCTTTCTTT. This gives the protein CASSYGGEAFF.